The clone carrying this TCR beta chain came up once. The antigen is undetermined. The data were obtained in a study of PD-1 blockade in classical Hodgkin lymphoma. Study-wide findings and caveats: Diminished baseline TCR diversity has been reported in newly diagnosed patients relative to healthy donors. Newly diagnosed and completely responding patients shared comparable baseline diversity. A significant rise in TCR diversity was seen by C4D1 for CD4+ cells but not for CD8+ cells. Undefined causes, possibly disease activity or prior therapy, underlie the repertoire differences.

This CDR3 is 15 amino acids long. The V gene's germline CDR1 is LGHNA and CDR2 YNFKEQ. After removal of 0 bases from V and 3 bases from J, the junction contained 4 bases not matched to a gene. Autologous stem cell transplantation was followed by relapse in every patient, and brentuximab vedotin exposure varied. TCRdb keeps only in-frame clones here, not all; method: immunoSEQ multiplex PCR. Among about 110,000 clones listed, about 89% were seen once. This chain links TRBV4-2 with TRBJ1-2; 7 bases agree with TRBD1. This clonotype originated in a human donor with classical Hodgkin lymphoma. The sample in question was peripheral blood mononuclear cells (PBMCs), obtained before the second cycle of nivolumab. Written as DNA, the CDR3 is TGTGCCAGCAGCCAAGACCCGGGACAGTACTATGGCTACACCTTC. It specifies CASSQDPGQYYGYTF.